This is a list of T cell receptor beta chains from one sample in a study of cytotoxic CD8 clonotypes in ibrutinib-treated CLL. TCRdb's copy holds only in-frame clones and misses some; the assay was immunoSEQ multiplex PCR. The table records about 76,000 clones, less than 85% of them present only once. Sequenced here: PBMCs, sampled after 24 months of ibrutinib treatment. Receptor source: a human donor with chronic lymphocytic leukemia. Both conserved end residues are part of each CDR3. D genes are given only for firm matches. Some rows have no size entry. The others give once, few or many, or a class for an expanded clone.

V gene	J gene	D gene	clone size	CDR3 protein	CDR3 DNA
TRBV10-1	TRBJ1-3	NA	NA	CARKGHISGNTIYF	TGCGCCAGGAAGGGACACATCTCTGGAAACACCATATATTTT
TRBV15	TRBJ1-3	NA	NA	CATSRDTRLSGNTIYF	TGTGCCACCAGCAGAGATACGCGGCTTTCTGGAAACACCATATATTTT
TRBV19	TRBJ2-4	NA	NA	CASSIPGREAKNIQYF	TGTGCCAGTAGTATACCGGGCAGGGAGGCCAAAAACATTCAGTACTTC
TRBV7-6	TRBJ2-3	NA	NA	CASSFGNGQPGTDTQYF	TGTGCCAGCAGCTTCGGGAACGGACAACCGGGCACAGATACGCAGTATTTT
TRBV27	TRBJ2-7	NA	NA	CASSSGMGSPSYEQYF	TGTGCCAGCAGTTCCGGAATGGGATCGCCAAGCTACGAGCAGTACTTC
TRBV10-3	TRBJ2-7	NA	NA	CAISESVWGKGHEQYF	TGTGCCATCAGTGAGTCGGTATGGGGTAAGGGCCACGAGCAGTACTTC
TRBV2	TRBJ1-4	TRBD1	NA	CASIPGQGHEKLFF	TGTGCCAGCATCCCGGGACAGGGGCACGAAAAACTGTTTTTT
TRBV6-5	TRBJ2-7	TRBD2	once	CASSRDYSSYEQYF	TGTGCCAGCAGCCGGGACTACAGTTCCTACGAGCAGTACTTC
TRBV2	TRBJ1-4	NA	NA	CASRALGDAIGKLFF	TGTGCCAGCAGAGCTTTGGGGGATGCAATCGGAAAACTGTTTTTT
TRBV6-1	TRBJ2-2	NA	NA	CAGGQGLDTGELFF	TGTGCCGGCGGCCAGGGGCTTGACACCGGGGAGCTGTTTTTT
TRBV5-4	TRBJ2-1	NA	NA	CASSLLGQYNEQFF	TGTGCCAGCAGCTTGTTAGGACAGTACAATGAGCAGTTCTTC
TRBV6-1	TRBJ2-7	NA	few	CASSEGGGSYEQYF	TGTGCCAGCAGTGAAGGTGGGGGCTCCTACGAGCAGTACTTC
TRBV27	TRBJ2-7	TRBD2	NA	CASSSWTSATYEQYF	TGTGCCAGCAGTTCATGGACTAGCGCTACCTACGAGCAGTACTTC
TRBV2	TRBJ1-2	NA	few	CASGRSYGYTF	TGTGCCAGCGGGCGGAGCTATGGCTACACCTTC
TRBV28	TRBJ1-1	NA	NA	CASTPGAGMNTEAFF	TGTGCCAGCACCCCCGGGGCCGGGATGAACACTGAAGCTTTCTTT
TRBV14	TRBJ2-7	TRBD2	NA	CASSLGGSGTYEQYF	TGTGCCAGCAGCTTAGGCGGGAGCGGGACCTACGAGCAGTACTTC
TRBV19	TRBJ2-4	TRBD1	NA	CASSIDPPGGRVKNIQYF	TGTGCCAGTAGTATAGATCCGCCAGGGGGTCGGGTCAAAAACATTCAGTACTTC
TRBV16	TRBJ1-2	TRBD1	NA	CASSHRQGDYGYTF	TGTGCCAGCAGCCACAGACAGGGGGACTATGGCTACACCTTC
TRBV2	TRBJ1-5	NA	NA	CASRFGNQPQHF	TGTGCCAGCAGGTTCGGCAATCAGCCCCAGCATTTT
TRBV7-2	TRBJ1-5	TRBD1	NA	CASSLVGGGQPQHF	TGTGCCAGCAGCTTAGTAGGGGGCGGTCAGCCCCAGCATTTT
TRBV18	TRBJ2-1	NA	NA	CASSPRGSGLYNEQFF	TGTGCCAGCTCACCACGGGGATCTGGTCTATACAATGAGCAGTTCTTC
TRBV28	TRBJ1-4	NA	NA	CASKLGQAGEKLFF	TGTGCCAGCAAATTAGGGCAGGCGGGAGAAAAACTGTTTTTT
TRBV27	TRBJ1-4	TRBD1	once	CASSVSDRGRREKLFF	TGTGCCAGCAGTGTATCGGACAGGGGGCGGCGTGAAAAACTGTTTTTT
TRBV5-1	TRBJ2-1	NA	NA	CASSLDLAEQFF	TGCGCCAGCAGCTTGGATCTAGCGGAGCAGTTCTTC